The next 10 T cell receptor beta chains were all read from a single sample in a study of blood T cell repertoires in COVID-19. Libraries were prepared by immunoSEQ multiplex PCR; TCRdb keeps only in-frame clonotypes and omits some of them. The repertoire holds hundreds of thousands of clones, about 91% seen once, with around a tenth in the top ten. The specimen was PBMCs or T cells enriched from blood (not recorded which). The origin of the receptors is a woman aged 40 to 50 who had recovered from COVID-19.

The chain recombines TRBV27 with TRBJ2-7; 7 bases are a match to TRBD1. J lost 8 bases, V lost 6 bases, and 4 bases had no gene match. Germline V CDR1 and CDR2: MNHEY, SMNVEV (reference sequence). The CDR3 runs 11 residues. CDR3 DNA sequence: TGTGCCAGCAGAACGGACAGGAAGCAGTACTTC. Amino acids: CASRTDRKQYF.

The chain has TRBV6-5 and TRBJ1-5; TRBD1 agrees at 9 bases. Germline CDR1 reads MNHEY; CDR2 reads SVGAGI. The V and J ends lost 5 bases and 2 bases, in that order; junction bases with no gene match: 4. The CDR3 consists of 15 residues. CDR3 nucleotide sequence: TGTGCCAGCAGTATGGGACAGGGTGGCAATCAGCCCCAGCATTTT. It is translated as CASSMGQGGNQPQHF.

This clone was seen once. J is TRBJ1-2 and V is TRBV4-3; 8 bases match TRBD1. Germline assignment: CDR1 LGHNA and CDR2 YSLEER. Trimming cost V 4 bases and J 0 bases; bases outside gene matches: 7. The CDR3 is 16 residues long. This CDR3 reads CASSPGTGGPNYGYTF. CDR3 nucleotides: TGCGCCAGCAGCCCAGGGACAGGCGGCCCTAACTATGGCTACACCTTC.

The V call is TRBV6-2 or TRBV6-3, the J call TRBJ1-2; 10 bases map to TRBD1. Germline values: CDR1 MNHEY, CDR2 SVGEGT. V trimming: 6 bases; J trimming: 10 bases; junction bases outside the gene matches: 8. This CDR3 is built from 13 residues. This CDR3 is CASSGRDRGPYTF. The CDR3 DNA follows: TGTGCCAGCAGCGGCCGGGACAGGGGCCCCTACACCTTC.

The chain employs TRBV7-3 and TRBJ2-2, with D possibly TRBD2 on 6 matching bases. V shed 3 bases and J shed 3 bases, with 14 bases lying between them. The CDR3 has 16 residues. Germline loops: CDR1 SGHTA, CDR2 FQGTGA. CDR3 in amino acids: CASSLAAGLYTGELFF. In nucleotides, the CDR3 is TGTGCCAGCAGCTTGGCGGCGGGGTTGTACACCGGGGAGCTGTTTTTT.

This chain connects TRBV10-1 to TRBJ2-3; 13 bases match TRBD2. Germline CDR1 WNHNN, CDR2 SYGVQD (reference sequence). The V segment lost 2 bases and the J segment 5 bases; nucleotides outside the gene matches: 4. The length of the CDR3 is 16 residues. This CDR3 reads CASSEGLAGAEDTQYF. Here the CDR3 DNA reads TGCGCCAGCAGTGAGGGACTAGCGGGAGCGGAAGATACGCAGTATTTT.

This clone was counted between two and nine times. A read error may produce the germline difference seen at one junction end. The V gene is TRBV5-1, the J gene TRBJ1-2, with TRBD1 matching 9 bases. Germline CDR1 reads SGHRS; CDR2 reads YFSETQ. This CDR3 is 15 amino acids long. The CDR3 coding sequence is TGCGCCAGCTTCGACCCGGGACAGGGTAACTTTGGCTACACCTTC. Its protein is CASFDPGQGNFGYTF.

The chain uses TRBV4-2 and TRBJ2-1, with 7 bases lining up with TRBD2. CDR3 length equals 13 residues. Unmatched junction bases numbered 3, after V lost 4 bases and J lost 6 bases. The germline gives CDR1 LGHNA, CDR2 YNFKEQ. In DNA, the CDR3 is TGTGCCAGCAGCCCCCCGGGGGGCAATGAGCAGTTCTTC. This gives the protein CASSPPGGNEQFF.

The CDR3 sequence: CASSSPGQGQLYEQYF. DNA for the CDR3: TGTGCCAGCAGCTCGCCGGGCCAGGGGCAGCTGTACGAGCAGTACTTC. The chain uses TRBV7-6 and TRBJ2-7; D possibly corresponds to TRBD1 (6 bases). The CDR3 is 16 residues long. The germline V gene encodes CDR1 SGHVS and CDR2 FNYEAQ. Trimming took 4 bases from V and 4 from J, leaving 20 bases between them.

For this clone: Other nucleotide sequences from this sample produce the same CDR3. The V gene is TRBV7-2, the J gene TRBJ2-5; maybe TRBD1 (5 bases). In germline, CDR1 is SGHTA, CDR2 FQGNSA. V was trimmed by 1 base and J by 3 bases, leaving 12 bases between them. The CDR3 covers 15 residues. In DNA, the CDR3 is TGTGCCAGCAGCTTAGGGGGCAACAGAGAAGAGACCCAGTACTTC. Translating it yields CASSLGGNREETQYF.